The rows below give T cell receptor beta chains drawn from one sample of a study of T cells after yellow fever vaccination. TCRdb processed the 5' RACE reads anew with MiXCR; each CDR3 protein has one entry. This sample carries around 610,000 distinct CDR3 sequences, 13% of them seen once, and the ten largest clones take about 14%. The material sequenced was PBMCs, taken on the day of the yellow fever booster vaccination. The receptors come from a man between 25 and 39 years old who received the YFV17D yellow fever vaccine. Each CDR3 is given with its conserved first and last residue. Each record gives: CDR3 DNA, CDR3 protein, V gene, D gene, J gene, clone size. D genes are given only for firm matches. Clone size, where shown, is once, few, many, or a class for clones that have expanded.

TGTGCCAGCAGTCAAGATGGGGGCCTGGGGGAAAAGCTGTTTTTT CASSQDGGLGEKLFF TRBV6-1 . TRBJ1-4 .
TGTGCCAGTAGTATCCACGGTAACTATGGCTACACCTTC CASSIHGNYGYTF TRBV19 . TRBJ1-2 few
TGTGCCAGCAGTTACTCCGGGGCTAGTACTGAAGCTTTCTTT CASSYSGASTEAFF TRBV6-5 . TRBJ1-1 few
TGCAGTGCTAGTCAGAATATGGGACTAGCTTACGAGCAGTACTTC CSASQNMGLAYEQYF TRBV20-1 TRBD2 TRBJ2-7 few
TGTGCCAGCAGCCAAGCTTTGGGTTCCAAAAACATTCAGTACTTC CASSQALGSKNIQYF TRBV14 . TRBJ2-4 few
TGTGCCAGCAGCTTAGCGGGACTGCACGATGAGCAGTTCTTC CASSLAGLHDEQFF TRBV7-7 . TRBJ2-1 .
TGTGCCAGCAGCCTTGGGGTCCTGTGCTACGAGCAGTACTTC CASSLGVLCYEQYF TRBV5-7 . TRBJ2-7 once
TGCAGTGCTATTTCGACCCACTTGACACCCTACGAGCAGTACTTC CSAISTHLTPYEQYF TRBV20-1 . TRBJ2-7 few
TGTGCCAGCAGCCCGCTTTCTGAGGGGACCCAGTACTTC CASSPLSEGTQYF TRBV7-3 . TRBJ2-5 many
TGTGCCAGCAGCTCGTTTCCTAGCGGGAGGTCTTACGAGCAGTACTTC CASSSFPSGRSYEQYF TRBV11-2 TRBD2 TRBJ2-7 .
TGCAGTGCTGTTAGAGGAGCGACCGGGGAGCTGTTTTTT CSAVRGATGELFF TRBV20-1 . TRBJ2-2 .
TGCGCCAGCAGTGAGAGCATCGGAGAGCAGTACTTC CASSESIGEQYF TRBV10-2 . TRBJ2-7 few
TGTGCCAGCAGCAAGGCTAATGAAAAACTGTTTTTT CASSKANEKLFF TRBV21-1 . TRBJ1-4 .
TGTGCCAGCAGGTCGGACGTTCACGATGGCTACACCTTC CASRSDVHDGYTF TRBV12-3/TRBV12-4 . TRBJ1-2 .
TGTGCCAGCAGGACCGGTGGGTCAAGCTCCTACATTGAGCAGTTCTTC CASRTGGSSSYIEQFF TRBV27 . TRBJ2-1 once
TGTGCCAGCAGCCAAGAGCTCGGAGGTCTCTACAATGAGCAGTTCTTC CASSQELGGLYNEQFF TRBV14 . TRBJ2-1 few
TGCAGTGCAACCAAGACAGGGGGCGGCAATCAGCCCCAGCATTTT CSATKTGGGNQPQHF TRBV20-1 TRBD1 TRBJ1-5 .
TGTGCCAGCAGCCGCAAGGGGCCAGGAAACACCATATATTTT CASSRKGPGNTIYF TRBV3-1 . TRBJ1-3 few
TGTGCCAGCAGCTTGAGTTTTGATCAGCCCCAGCATTTT CASSLSFDQPQHF TRBV5-6 . TRBJ1-5 .
TGTGCCAGCTCACGGGCTGGGGTTCCCGGGGAGCTGTTTTTT CASSRAGVPGELFF TRBV18 . TRBJ2-2 .
TGTGCCAGCAGTTACTCGGCAGGGAACAATCAGCCCCAGCATTTT CASSYSAGNNQPQHF TRBV6-5 . TRBJ1-5 many
TGTGCCAGCAGCTTGTCAACTGGCTACGAGCAGTACTTC CASSLSTGYEQYF TRBV7-8 . TRBJ2-7 .
TGCAGTGCTAGAGGTACCGGGACAAAAGCCGATTACGAGCAGTACTTC CSARGTGTKADYEQYF TRBV20-1 . TRBJ2-7 many
TGCAGCGTTGAAGATCGCAGGGGGACAGATACGCAGTATTTT CSVEDRRGTDTQYF TRBV29-1 TRBD1 TRBJ2-3 .
TGTGCCAGCAGCCCCAAGAATAGCGGGATCGGCACAGATACGCAGTATTTT CASSPKNSGIGTDTQYF TRBV2 TRBD2 TRBJ2-3 few
TGTGCCAGCAGCCCCCGCACTAGCGATTGGAATACGCAGTATTTT CASSPRTSDWNTQYF TRBV7-9 TRBD2 TRBJ2-3 few
TGTGCCAGCAGCTCACCCTACGGGACAGGGGATTTCGCGAGCACTGAAGCTTTCTTT CASSSPYGTGDFASTEAFF TRBV5-4 TRBD1 TRBJ1-1 .
TGTGCCAGCAGCTTAGTAAGTACTAACTCCTACGAGCAGTACTTC CASSLVSTNSYEQYF TRBV11-2 . TRBJ2-7 .
TGTGCCATCCGGGGGCTGACAGGGGCGAACACTGAAGCTTTCTTT CAIRGLTGANTEAFF TRBV10-3 TRBD1 TRBJ1-1 .
TGTGCCAGCAGCTTATCACCCCATCCCCCGAGGGAGCAGTTCTTC CASSLSPHPPREQFF TRBV7-9 . TRBJ2-1 few
TGCGCCAGCAGCTTGGCCGCGTCGGGAGGCCATCGGGATACGCAGTATTTT CASSLAASGGHRDTQYF TRBV5-1 TRBD2 TRBJ2-3 few
TGTGCCAGCGGAAGAACTAGCGGGAGCTCCTACGAGCAGTACTTC CASGRTSGSSYEQYF TRBV7-2 TRBD2 TRBJ2-7 few
TGTGCCAGCAGTGCCCCCATCAAGTGGGAAAATGAGCAGTTCTTC CASSAPIKWENEQFF TRBV28 . TRBJ2-1 few
TGTGCCATCAGTGCCGGGTGGCAGGGGGCCAACGTCCTGACTTTC CAISAGWQGANVLTF TRBV10-3 . TRBJ2-6 few
TGCAGTGCTAGCCCCTGGGTGGAGGCGGGAGACGAGCAGTTCTTC CSASPWVEAGDEQFF TRBV20-1 TRBD2 TRBJ2-1 few
TGTGCCAGCAGCACCGGGACTAGCGGGACGTACATTCAGTACTTC CASSTGTSGTYIQYF TRBV6-1 TRBD2 TRBJ2-4 few
TGCAGCGTTGAGGGACTAGCGGGGCCTAGCTCCTACAATGAGCAGTTCTTC CSVEGLAGPSSYNEQFF TRBV29-1 TRBD2 TRBJ2-1 few
TGTGCCAGCAGCTTCTGGACAGGGGAGAGGGGGCAGCCCCAGCATTTT CASSFWTGERGQPQHF TRBV7-9 TRBD1 TRBJ1-5 few
TGCGCCAGCAGTCAACCACGGACAATCCCGAACACCGGGGAGCTGTTTTTT CASSQPRTIPNTGELFF TRBV23-1 . TRBJ2-2 few
TGTGCCAGCAGCCCGGGACTAGAGGCTCTCGAGCAGTTCTTC CASSPGLEALEQFF TRBV11-2 TRBD2 TRBJ2-1 few